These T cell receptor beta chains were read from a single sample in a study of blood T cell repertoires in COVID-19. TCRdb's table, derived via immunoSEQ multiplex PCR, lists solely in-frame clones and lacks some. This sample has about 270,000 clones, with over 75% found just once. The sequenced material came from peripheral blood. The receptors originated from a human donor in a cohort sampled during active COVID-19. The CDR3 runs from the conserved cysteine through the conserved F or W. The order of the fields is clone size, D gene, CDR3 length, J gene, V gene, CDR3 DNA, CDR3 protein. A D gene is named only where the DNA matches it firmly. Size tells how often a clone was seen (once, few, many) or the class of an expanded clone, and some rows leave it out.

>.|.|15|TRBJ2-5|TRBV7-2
TGTGCCAGCAGCCCCGGGGCGGGATGGGTAGGGACCCAGTACTTC
CASSPGAGWVGTQYF
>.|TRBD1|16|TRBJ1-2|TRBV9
TGTGCCAGCAGCGTCGGGTTCAGGGGGCCTAACTATGGCTACACCTTC
CASSVGFRGPNYGYTF
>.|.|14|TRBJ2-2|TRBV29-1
TGCAGCGTTAAGGGGCTAGTCAACGCCGGGGAGCTGTTTTTT
CSVKGLVNAGELFF
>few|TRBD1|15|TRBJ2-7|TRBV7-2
TGTGCCAGCAGCCTGGGGACAGGGGCGTCCTACGAGCAGTACTTC
CASSLGTGASYEQYF
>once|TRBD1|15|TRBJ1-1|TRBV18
TGTGCCAGCTCAGCGGCGACAGGGACCGTAACTGAAGCTTTCTTT
CASSAATGTVTEAFF
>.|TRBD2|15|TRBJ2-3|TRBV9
TGTGCCAGCTCGACTAGCGGGAGTGTCATAGATACGCAGTATTTT
CASSTSGSVIDTQYF
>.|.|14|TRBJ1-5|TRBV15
TGTGCCACCAGCTCTGGGGCGGTGGGACAGCCCCAGCATTTT
CATSSGAVGQPQHF
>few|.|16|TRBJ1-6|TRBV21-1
TGTGCCAGCGCTGGGGACAGGGGCCGAGGGAATTCACCCCTCCACTTT
CASAGDRGRGNSPLHF
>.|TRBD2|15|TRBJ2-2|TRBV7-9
TGTGCCAGCAGCTTCGGGACTACCAAAACCGGGGAGCTGTTTTTT
CASSFGTTKTGELFF
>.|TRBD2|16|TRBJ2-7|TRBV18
TGTGCCAGCTCACCTTCGGGACTAGCGGGATCCTACGAGCAGTACTTC
CASSPSGLAGSYEQYF
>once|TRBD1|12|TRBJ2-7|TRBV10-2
TGCGCCAGCGGAAGGGGGCACTACGAGCAGTACTTC
CASGRGHYEQYF
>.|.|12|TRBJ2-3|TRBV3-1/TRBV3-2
TGTGCCAGCAGCTCGACACCTGATACGCAGTATTTT
CASSSTPDTQYF
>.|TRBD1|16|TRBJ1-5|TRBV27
TGTGCCAGCAGTTTATCGATCCCCGGGACAGGGGGCGGGGAGCATTTT
CASSLSIPGTGGGEHF
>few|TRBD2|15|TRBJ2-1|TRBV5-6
TGTGCCAGCAGCTCGACAGAGACCACTAGCGGACGACAGTTCTTC
CASSSTETTSGRQFF
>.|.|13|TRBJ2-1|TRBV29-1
TGCAGCGTGGATGCGGGAAGGGGTGGTGAGCAGTTCTTC
CSVDAGRGGEQFF
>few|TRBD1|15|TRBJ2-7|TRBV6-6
TGTGCCAGCAGAGGCGGTCAGGGGGTTTTTTACGAGCAGTACTTC
CASRGGQGVFYEQYF
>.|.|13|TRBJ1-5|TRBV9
TGTGCCAGCAGCGTAGAAGACTTACAGCCCCAGCATTTT
CASSVEDLQPQHF
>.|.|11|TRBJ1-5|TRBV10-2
TGCGCCAGCAGTGATAGGCAGCGCCAGCATTTT
CASSDRQRQHF
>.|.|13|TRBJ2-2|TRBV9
TGTGCCATCGCCGGGAACCACACCGGGGAGCTGTTTTTT
CAIAGNHTGELFF
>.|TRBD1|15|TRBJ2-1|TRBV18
TGTGCCAGCTCACCAATGACAGGGGGAAACAATGAGCAGTTCTTC
CASSPMTGGNNEQFF
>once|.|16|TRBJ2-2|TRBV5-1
TGCGCCAGCAGCTTACAGCTCACGACGAACACCGGGGAGCTGTTTTTT
CASSLQLTTNTGELFF
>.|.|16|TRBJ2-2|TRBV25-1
TGTGCCAGCAGTGAAAGGGGCAGCGGGTGGATCGGGGAGCTGTTTTTT
CASSERGSGWIGELFF
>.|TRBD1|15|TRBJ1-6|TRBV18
TGTGCCAGCTCCCCCCGACAGGGCTCAGAATCACCCCTCCACTTT
CASSPRQGSESPLHF
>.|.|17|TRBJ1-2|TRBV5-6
TGTGCCAGCAGCTTAGGAGTAACAGCAGGAGGTAGCTATGGCTACACCTTC
CASSLGVTAGGSYGYTF
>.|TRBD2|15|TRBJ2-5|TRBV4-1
TGCGCCAGCAGCCAGGCGGGACTAGTACGGGAGACCCAGTACTTC
CASSQAGLVRETQYF
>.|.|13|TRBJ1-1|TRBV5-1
TGCGCCAGCAGCTTCCAGGGGAACACTGAAGCTTTCTTT
CASSFQGNTEAFF
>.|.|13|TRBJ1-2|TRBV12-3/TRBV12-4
TGTGCCAGCAGTTTATCGGCAGGGGTCGGCTACACCTTC
CASSLSAGVGYTF
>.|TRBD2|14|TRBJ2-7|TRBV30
TGTGCCTGGAGCCCCTCGACTAGCAGCCACGAGCAGTACTTC
CAWSPSTSSHEQYF
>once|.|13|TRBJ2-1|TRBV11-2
TGTGCCAGCAGTAGCGCTTCCTACAATGAGCAGTTCTTC
CASSSASYNEQFF
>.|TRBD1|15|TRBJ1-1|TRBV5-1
TGCGCCAGCAAAGGCCCCAGGGGGATGAACACTGAAGCTTTCTTT
CASKGPRGMNTEAFF
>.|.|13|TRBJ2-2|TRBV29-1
TGCAGCGTCCAGACGGGTTGGGCCGGGGAGCTGTTTTTT
CSVQTGWAGELFF
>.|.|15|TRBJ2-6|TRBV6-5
TGTGCCAGCAGGCAGGGGAGCTCTGGGGCCAACGTCCTGACTTTC
CASRQGSSGANVLTF
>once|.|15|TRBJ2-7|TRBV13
TGTGCCAGCAGCTTTGGTGGCGGGGAAAACTACGAGCAGTACTTC
CASSFGGGENYEQYF
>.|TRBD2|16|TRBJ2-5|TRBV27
TGTGCCAGCAGTTTACTAGCGGGAGGGCCTTTTGAGACCCAGTACTTC
CASSLLAGGPFETQYF
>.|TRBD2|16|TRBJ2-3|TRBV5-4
TGTGCCAGCAGCCTGACTAGCGGGAGTTTCACAGATACGCAGTATTTT
CASSLTSGSFTDTQYF